Listed below are T cell receptor beta chains from one sample, sequenced in a study of blood T cell repertoires in COVID-19. Data came from immunoSEQ multiplex PCR; TCRdb stores just in-frame clones and leaves some out. The repertoire holds 200,000 to 250,000 clones, with 84% as singletons. The sequencing input was peripheral blood. The receptors originated from a woman aged 60-75 years who had recovered from COVID-19. The CDR3 runs from the conserved cysteine through the conserved F or W. Each record gives: V gene, D gene, clone size, J gene, CDR3 DNA, CDR3 protein. The D gene is left open where the match is weak. Only some rows state a clone size, as once, few, many or a class for expanded clones.

TRBV7-7	TRBD2	few	TRBJ2-5	TGTGCTAGCAGCGGGGGACTAGAAGAGACCCAGTACTTC	CASSGGLEETQYF
TRBV18	TRBD2	NA	TRBJ2-3	TGTGCCAGCTCACCAACGGGGGGGCCCAGAGATACGCAGTATTTT	CASSPTGGPRDTQYF
TRBV7-9	TRBD1	few	TRBJ1-2	TGTGCCAGCAGCTTATTAAGACAGGGTGACTACACCTTC	CASSLLRQGDYTF
TRBV5-1	NA	NA	TRBJ2-2	TGCGCCAGCAGCTCCGCGGCTAGAGCCGGGGAGCTGTTTTTT	CASSSAARAGELFF
TRBV19	TRBD2	NA	TRBJ2-3	TGTGCCAGTACCGGGACTAGCGGAACCACAGATACGCAGTATTTT	CASTGTSGTTDTQYF
TRBV12-3/TRBV12-4	NA	NA	TRBJ1-2	TGTGCCAGCAGTTTTTGGGAGGATGGCTACACCTTC	CASSFWEDGYTF
TRBV6-2/TRBV6-3	NA	NA	TRBJ2-3	TGTGCCAGCAGTACTGATTTAGATACAGATACGCAGTATTTT	CASSTDLDTDTQYF
TRBV7-9	NA	few	TRBJ2-7	TGTGCCAGCAGCTTAGCGGAGGGATGGCAGTACTTC	CASSLAEGWQYF
TRBV9	TRBD2	once	TRBJ2-3	TGTGCCAGCAGCACCCGGGACTACACAGATACGCAGTATTTT	CASSTRDYTDTQYF
TRBV6-6	NA	NA	TRBJ2-3	TGTGCCAGCACCTATATATCGAGCCGAGATACGCAGTATTTT	CASTYISSRDTQYF
TRBV18	NA	few	TRBJ1-1	TGTGCCAGCTCACCTTCTGACAGCCGATCAGCTTTCTTT	CASSPSDSRSAFF
TRBV5-1	NA	NA	TRBJ2-5	TGCGCCAGCAGCTCAACCCGGCGAACAGGCGATGCCCTGGGGACCCAGTACTTC	CASSSTRRTGDALGTQYF
TRBV30	NA	NA	TRBJ1-1	TGTGCCTGGAGTGTTCTGGGGGCTAGCACTGAAGCTTTCTTT	CAWSVLGASTEAFF
TRBV6-5	NA	NA	TRBJ1-4	TGTGCCAGCAGTTACGGGGACAATAGGGAAAAACTGTTTTTT	CASSYGDNREKLFF
TRBV30	NA	NA	TRBJ1-2	TGTGCCTGGAGTAGGGGTGGCGGCTACACCTTC	CAWSRGGGYTF
TRBV6-6	NA	NA	TRBJ2-1	TGTGCCAGCAGTTACCGGGGGGCGTACAATGAGCAGTTCTTC	CASSYRGAYNEQFF
TRBV5-6	TRBD2	NA	TRBJ2-3	TGTGCCAGCAGCAATAGCGGGGGCCCCGGTACGCAGTATTTT	CASSNSGGPGTQYF
TRBV7-9	TRBD1	NA	TRBJ2-3	TGTGCCAGCAGCTTATACGGGACAGGGGTTAGGGATACGCAGTATTTT	CASSLYGTGVRDTQYF
TRBV7-9	NA	NA	TRBJ1-3	TGTGCCAGCAATGGCCCTGGAAACACCATATATTTT	CASNGPGNTIYF
TRBV30	NA	NA	TRBJ1-1	TGTGCCTGGAGTTTACAGACGAACACTGAAGCTTTCTTT	CAWSLQTNTEAFF
TRBV18	NA	NA	TRBJ1-1	TGTGCCAGCTCAGGCCAGTGGGGCGACGGCACTGAAGCTTTCTTT	CASSGQWGDGTEAFF
TRBV6-2/TRBV6-3	TRBD1	few	TRBJ1-1	TGTGCCAGCAGTTTCCGCAGGGGGGCTGAAGCTTTCTTT	CASSFRRGAEAFF
TRBV5-1	NA	once	TRBJ1-1	TGCGCCAGCAGCTTGGCCAAGGGAGTGAACACTGAAGCTTTCTTT	CASSLAKGVNTEAFF
TRBV11-2	NA	NA	TRBJ1-3	TGTGCCAGCAGCCCACAGGACAGCTATGGAAACACCATATATTTT	CASSPQDSYGNTIYF
TRBV5-1	NA	NA	TRBJ1-4	TGCGCCAGCAGTCTATCAGGCCTTAATGAAAAACTGTTTTTT	CASSLSGLNEKLFF
TRBV4-1	TRBD1	NA	TRBJ1-2	TGCGCCAGCAGCCAGCTTCGGACAGGAACCTCGTCCTACACCTTC	CASSQLRTGTSSYTF
TRBV4-3	NA	NA	TRBJ2-5	TGCGCCAGCAGCCAATCCCCCACGGGAAGCCCACAAGAGACCCAGTACTTC	CASSQSPTGSPQETQYF
TRBV6-5	TRBD1	NA	TRBJ1-2	TGTGCCAGCAACTACCAGGGGGCTAACTATGGCTACACCTTC	CASNYQGANYGYTF
TRBV10-3	TRBD1	once	TRBJ2-2	TGTGCCATCAGTGAGGGACAGGGGGCCAAAAAGAACACCGGGGAGCTGTTTTTT	CAISEGQGAKKNTGELFF
TRBV4-3	NA	NA	TRBJ1-4	TGCGCCAGCAGCCAGGAATACGGGGTCCAACTGTTTTTT	CASSQEYGVQLFF
TRBV7-8	NA	NA	TRBJ1-2	TGTGCCAGCAGCCCCCATTCACAGGCTAACTATGGCTACACCTTC	CASSPHSQANYGYTF
TRBV2	NA	NA	TRBJ2-3	TGTGCCGGAAGAACAGGGTGGAACACAGATACGCAGTATTTT	CAGRTGWNTDTQYF
TRBV5-1	NA	NA	TRBJ1-5	TGCGCCAGCAGCCTCACTGGGGCCAATCAGCCCCAGCATTTT	CASSLTGANQPQHF